One T cell receptor (beta chain) is described in this entry. Its antigen is still unknown. The CDR3 consists of 14 residues. V was clipped by 3 bases and J by 8 bases; unmatched bases: 4. Looked up from germline, CDR1 is MNHEY and CDR2 is SMNVEV (reference sequence). This sample is drawn from a study of cytomegalovirus exposure and HLA in healthy donors. Study observations and caveats: In a later analysis, HLA-associated beta chains showed higher expansion and lower generation probabilities than comparable chains. Reports state that TCR beta sequences accurately predicted most subjects' HLA-A and HLA-B alleles. In a later analysis, TCR beta V- and J-gene trimming was associated with a missense DCLRE1C variant.

The PCR made use of 60 Vbeta and 13 Jbeta primers. Repertoires were generated with immunoSEQ multiplex PCR, while TCRdb's copy carries only in-frame clones and drops some. This table has roughly 95,000 clones, 76% appearing once. The sequenced sample was PBMCs. The chain links TRBV27 to TRBJ1-2, with TRBD1 matching 12 bases. This receptor was taken from a man between 25 and 39 years old in good health and CMV-seropositive. This CDR3 reads CASSFSGQGAGYTF. In DNA, the CDR3 is TGTGCCAGCAGTTTCTCGGGACAGGGGGCAGGCTACACCTTC.